These T cell receptor beta chains were read from a single sample in a study of brain T cells in children with intractable seizures. The repertoire was sequenced with immunoSEQ multiplex PCR; TCRdb's copy has only in-frame clones and lacks some. Seen here are about 340,000 clones, about 94% observed once, and the top ten hold approximately 5%. The sample in question was peripheral blood, obtained 5 to 6 months after surgery. Receptor source: a boy younger than two with tuberous sclerosis and intractable seizures. CDR3s include the opening cysteine and the closing phenylalanine or tryptophan. A D gene is named only where the DNA matches it firmly. Clone size is given for some rows only: seen once, a few or many times, or a class if the clone is expanded.

V gene,clone size,D gene,J gene,CDR3 protein,CDR3 DNA
TRBV7-3,-,-,TRBJ2-2,CASSYGTQGTGELFF,TGTGCCAGCAGCTACGGCACCCAGGGTACCGGGGAGCTGTTTTTT
TRBV5-4,-,TRBD1,TRBJ1-2,CASSETGGQGYTF,TGTGCCAGCAGCGAGACAGGGGGCCAGGGCTACACCTTC
TRBV30,-,-,TRBJ1-6,CAWSIRQPYNSPLHF,TGTGCCTGGAGTATCCGACAGCCCTATAATTCACCCCTCCACTTT
TRBV2,-,-,TRBJ2-1,CASSDVGSEQFF,TGTGCCAGCAGTGACGTTGGCTCCGAGCAGTTCTTC
TRBV28,-,-,TRBJ1-2,CASRTGLGGPYGYTF,TGTGCCAGCAGAACGGGCCTGGGGGGCCCCTATGGCTACACCTTC
TRBV5-1,once,-,TRBJ1-4,CASSLGSEKLFF,TGCGCCAGCAGCTTGGGTTCTGAAAAACTGTTTTTT
TRBV15,-,-,TRBJ2-7,CATSSQRGLSYEQYF,TGTGCCACCAGCAGCCAGAGGGGCCTTTCCTACGAGCAGTACTTC
TRBV7-2,-,TRBD1,TRBJ1-6,CASSPTGNSPLHF,TGTGCCAGCAGCCCGACAGGGAATTCACCCCTCCACTTT
TRBV11-2,-,-,TRBJ1-2,CASSLGFPGRGQVNYGYTF,TGTGCCAGCAGCTTAGGGTTCCCCGGACGCGGCCAGGTTAACTATGGCTACACCTTC
TRBV7-2,-,TRBD2,TRBJ2-3,CASSLLAGGADTQYF,TGTGCCAGCAGCTTACTAGCGGGAGGGGCCGATACGCAGTATTTT
TRBV30,-,-,TRBJ1-6,CAPLDRELFNSPLHF,TGTGCCCCTCTCGACCGGGAACTCTTTAATTCACCCCTCCACTTT
TRBV5-6,-,TRBD1,TRBJ2-3,CASSLRGQGTDTQYF,TGTGCCAGCAGCTTGAGGGGACAGGGCACAGATACGCAGTATTTT
TRBV7-2,-,-,TRBJ1-2,CASSERAGGAYGYTF,TGTGCCAGCAGCGAAAGGGCCGGGGGGGCCTATGGCTACACCTTC
TRBV7-9,-,-,TRBJ2-7,CASSPFGLYSYEQYF,TGTGCCAGCAGCCCCTTCGGACTCTACTCCTACGAGCAGTACTTC
TRBV3-1/TRBV3-2,once,TRBD1,TRBJ2-2,CASSQLDRAGELFF,TGTGCCAGCAGCCAGTTAGACAGGGCCGGGGAGCTGTTTTTT
TRBV19,-,-,TRBJ1-1,CASSSWEGTTEAFF,TGTGCCAGTAGTTCCTGGGAGGGCACCACTGAAGCTTTCTTT
TRBV27,-,-,TRBJ2-3,CASSLWAGATDTQYF,TGTGCCAGCAGTTTATGGGCGGGGGCCACAGATACGCAGTATTTT
TRBV2,-,TRBD2,TRBJ2-5,CASSVAGLQETQYF,TGTGCCAGCAGTGTAGCGGGACTCCAAGAGACCCAGTACTTC
TRBV4-2,-,TRBD1,TRBJ1-5,CASSQEQGAQPQHF,TGTGCCAGCAGCCAAGAGCAGGGGGCTCAGCCCCAGCATTTT
TRBV6-6,-,TRBD2,TRBJ2-5,CASSPGLAGGRAEETQYF,TGTGCCAGCAGTCCCGGACTAGCGGGAGGGCGGGCCGAAGAGACCCAGTACTTC
TRBV30,-,-,TRBJ1-3,CAWSVGNSGNTIYF,TGTGCCTGGAGTGTCGGCAACTCTGGAAACACCATATATTTT
TRBV5-1,-,-,TRBJ2-5,CASSPLDSQETQYF,TGCGCCAGCAGCCCATTGGACAGCCAAGAGACCCAGTACTTC
TRBV5-8,once,-,TRBJ1-3,CASSLLRERDTIYF,TGTGCCAGCAGCTTGTTGAGGGAGCGCGACACCATATATTTT
TRBV11-2,-,-,TRBJ2-5,CASTLRGSVEGETQYF,TGTGCCAGCACCCTCCGGGGCAGCGTGGAGGGAGAGACCCAGTACTTC
TRBV11-1,-,-,TRBJ2-6,CASSVDTLSGANVLTF,TGTGCCAGCAGCGTGGACACCCTCTCTGGGGCCAACGTCCTGACTTTC
TRBV6-5,-,-,TRBJ2-1,CASTAGPYNEQFF,TGTGCCAGCACGGCGGGCCCCTACAATGAGCAGTTCTTC
TRBV7-2,-,TRBD1,TRBJ1-2,CASSRTGTAYGYTF,TGTGCCAGCAGCAGAACCGGGACAGCCTATGGCTACACCTTC
TRBV19,-,-,TRBJ1-2,CASSQFIAYGYTF,TGTGCCAGTAGCCAGTTTATAGCCTATGGCTACACCTTC
TRBV30,-,-,TRBJ2-7,CAWREGYEQYF,TGTGCCTGGAGGGAGGGCTACGAGCAGTACTTC
TRBV27,-,TRBD1,TRBJ2-7,CASRRSSGQGSYEQYF,TGTGCCAGCAGGCGATCCTCGGGACAGGGATCCTACGAGCAGTACTTC
TRBV4-1,-,-,TRBJ2-3,CASSQDPHTDTQYF,TGCGCCAGCAGCCAAGATCCCCACACAGATACGCAGTATTTT
TRBV6-6,-,TRBD1,TRBJ1-2,CASSYEAGGGHGYTF,TGTGCCAGCAGTTACGAGGCAGGGGGCGGGCATGGCTACACCTTC
TRBV7-6,-,-,TRBJ1-2,CASSLGLGLDHTF,TGTGCCAGCAGCTTAGGTTTAGGGCTGGATCACACCTTC
TRBV7-9,once,TRBD1,TRBJ2-1,CASLGTGGWNEQFF,TGTGCCAGCCTCGGGACAGGGGGCTGGAATGAGCAGTTCTTC
TRBV2,-,TRBD2,TRBJ2-1,CASSDRAGRTHNEQFF,TGTGCCAGCAGTGACAGAGCGGGACGGACACACAATGAGCAGTTCTTC
TRBV7-2,-,TRBD2,TRBJ2-3,CASSLRLADTDTQYF,TGTGCCAGCAGCTTAAGACTAGCGGACACAGATACGCAGTATTTT
TRBV5-1,-,TRBD1,TRBJ2-1,CASSLGQGGSYNEQFF,TGCGCCAGCAGCTTGGGACAGGGGGGCTCCTACAATGAGCAGTTCTTC
TRBV6-5,-,-,TRBJ1-4,CASSYSLTGDNEKLFF,TGTGCCAGCAGTTACTCTTTGACGGGAGATAATGAAAAACTGTTTTTT
TRBV27,-,-,TRBJ2-7,CASSLSPAGYEQYF,TGTGCCAGCAGTTTAAGTCCGGCCGGTTACGAGCAGTACTTC
TRBV30,-,-,TRBJ1-2,CAWSTGSSGYTF,TGTGCCTGGAGTACAGGGTCGAGTGGCTACACCTTC
TRBV2,-,TRBD2,TRBJ2-5,CASSLGTSGLYQETQYF,TGTGCCAGCAGCCTCGGTACTAGCGGGCTATATCAAGAGACCCAGTACTTC
TRBV12-3/TRBV12-4,-,-,TRBJ2-2,CASSERVTGELFF,TGTGCCAGCAGTGAACGAGTGACCGGGGAGCTGTTTTTT